This T cell receptor (beta chain) appears in the sequencing data of a study of response to subunit inactivated influenza vaccine (dated by TCRdb to the late 2010s). General notes on the study: Deep quantitative T cell receptor repertoire profiling was used in the study to track responses to a trivalent subunit inactivated influenza vaccine.

General conclusions and limits of the study: The authors suggested that each seasonal influenza vaccination may recruit only a limited number of new T cells.

Ten or more counts support this clonotype. Its binding antigen is unknown. Sequence at one end of the junction differs from germline and may be a read error. CDR1 and CDR2 are drawn from the germline V gene: MGHRA, YSYEKL. Including the terminal cysteine and phenylalanine, the CDR3 comprises 14 residues. Of all the DNA, just the CDR3 is kept, 42 bases in frame from base 1. Library preparation used RT-PCR. Reads for this sample came from an Illumina HiSeq 2500. TCRdb ran its own pipeline on the public reads, namely fastp trimming at Q25 and MiXCR clone calling, and kept in-frame beta chains. Under each unique CDR3 protein, matching rows form one entry showing the most common genes and DNA. For this sample the table gives fewer than 600,000 distinct CDR3 sequences, of which approximately 7.2% were detected only once. 10% to 15% of the sample is taken by the ten largest.

The sample in question was PBMCs from blood, obtained 23 months after vaccination. The receptor was isolated from a man between 50 and 75 years old who received an inactivated influenza vaccine. Donor details come from another sample of the same person, matched by shared clones. The rearranged chain carries TRBV4-1 and TRBJ1-1, and perhaps TRBD1 as D gene, on 5 matching bases. The CDR3 sequence is CASSLQEGNAEAFF. The bases are TGCGCCAGCAGCCTCCAAGAGGGGAACGCTGAAGCTTTCTTT.